The 2 T cell receptor beta chains listed next were all sequenced from one sample in a study. TCRdb re-analysed the RT-PCR reads in MiXCR, keeping a single row per CDR3 protein. This table has about 680,000 distinct CDR3 sequences, 14% appearing once. The sequenced sample consisted of memory CD4+ T cells from blood. Every receptor here comes from a female donor in good health, serving as a healthy control.

The V call is TRBV7-2, the J call TRBJ1-1; no clear D. Germline CDR1 reads SGHTA; CDR2 reads FQGNSA. Trimming stripped 3 bases from V and 7 bases from J, with 15 bases between. The CDR3 runs to 14 residues. CDR3 coding DNA: TGTGCCAGCAGCTTTTATTCGGGCCGATATGAAGCTTTCTTT. Amino acid sequence: CASSFYSGRYEAFF.

This clonotype was observed at least ten times. The genes are TRBV29-1 and TRBJ2-1; 10 bases fit TRBD2. Looked up from germline, CDR1 is SQVTM and CDR2 is ANQGSEA. This CDR3 region has 15 residues. J lost 8 bases, V lost 4 bases, and 11 bases had no gene match. This chain's CDR3 is CSVGLAGVGADEQFF. The CDR3 bases are TGCAGCGTTGGCCTAGCGGGAGTGGGAGCGGATGAGCAGTTCTTC.